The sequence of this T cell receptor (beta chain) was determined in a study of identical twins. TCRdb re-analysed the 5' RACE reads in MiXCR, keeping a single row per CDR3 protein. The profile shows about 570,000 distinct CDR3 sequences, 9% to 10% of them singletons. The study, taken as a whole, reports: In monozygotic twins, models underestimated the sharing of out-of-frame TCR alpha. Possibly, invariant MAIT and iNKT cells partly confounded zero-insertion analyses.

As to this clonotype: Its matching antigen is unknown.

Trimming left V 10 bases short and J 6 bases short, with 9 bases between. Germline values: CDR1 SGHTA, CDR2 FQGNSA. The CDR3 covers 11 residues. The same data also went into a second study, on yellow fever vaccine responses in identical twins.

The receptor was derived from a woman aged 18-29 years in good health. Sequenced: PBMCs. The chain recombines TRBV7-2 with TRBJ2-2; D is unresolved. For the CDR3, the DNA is TGTGCCAATTTTTGGGCCGGGGAGCTGTTTTTT. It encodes CANFWAGELFF.